This TCR beta chain appears in the sequencing data of a study of T cells and copy number aberrations in small-cell lung cancer. This table comes from immunoSEQ multiplex PCR, and its TCRdb copy is limited to in-frame clones, with some not included. There are 95 to 150 clones in the sample; about 89% occur only once, and around 7.4% lies in the top ten. All donors had upfront surgery, without preoperative chemotherapy or radiotherapy, and never received immunotherapy. Selected regions were macrodissected and expected to yield at least 150 ng DNA. Study-level findings and limits: Tumor regions shared few clones; about 75-97.7% were region-restricted.

The table lists this clone with a count of one. The target antigen is unknown. Sequencing input: tumor tissue. The receptor comes from a woman between 50 and 59 years old with small cell lung cancer.

CDR3 in amino acids: CASSFTGGRTETQYF. DNA of the CDR3: TGTGCCAGCAGCTTCACAGGGGGCAGAACGGAGACCCAGTACTTC. V usage is TRBV7-3 and J usage is TRBJ2-5; TRBD1 matches 9 bases. V lost 3 bases, J lost 5 bases, and 7 bases stayed unmatched. CDR3 length equals 15 residues. In germline, CDR1 is SGHTA, CDR2 FQGTGA.